This T cell receptor (beta chain) was sequenced for a study of PD-1 blockade in classical Hodgkin lymphoma. Overall study results and limits: According to reports, newly diagnosed patients had lower baseline TCR diversity than healthy donors, and relapsed/refractory patients had lower baseline TCR diversity still. There remain no defined causes for the repertoire differences, which possibly reflect disease activity or prior therapy.

The germline gives CDR1 MNHNS, CDR2 SASEGT. The CDR3 runs 14 residues. J lost 7 bases, V lost 6 bases, and 6 bases had no gene match. The sample's time point: newly diagnosed, previously untreated cHL patient sample. Thawed PBMCs supplied CD8+ T cells via magnetic negative selection. Newly diagnosed, untreated classical Hodgkin lymphoma PBMCs provided comparison. Concerning this clone: The antigen remains undetermined.

Clones were sequenced by immunoSEQ multiplex PCR, and TCRdb holds only the in-frame ones, with some missing. This table has about 21,000 clones, more than 75% appearing once. Sequencing was carried out using CD8+ T cells from blood. This chain links TRBV6-1 with TRBJ1-4; 9 bases fit TRBD1. This receptor was identified in a human donor with classical Hodgkin lymphoma. CDR3 nucleotide sequence: TGTGCCAGCAGCGGGGGGACAGGGTCTGAAAAACTGTTTTTT. Its translation is CASSGGTGSEKLFF.